This entry describes one T cell receptor beta chain. Its antigen remains unknown. V lost 2 bases, J lost 2 bases, and 11 bases lay in between. Germline values: CDR1 SGDLS, CDR2 YYNGEE. The CDR3 runs 14 residues. The data are from a study of CD8+ T cells in alopecia areata. Notes on the study in general: Compared with mice, patients displayed less clear TCR sharing, possibly for HLA-related reasons.

RNA, once extracted, was reverse transcribed into cDNA for use as the sequencing template. Method: immunoSEQ multiplex PCR; TCRdb's copy keeps in-frame clones and lacks some. The sample carries around 200,000 clones, around 63% recorded once. The source of this sequence is a human donor with alopecia areata. This chain links TRBV9 with TRBJ2-7; unclear D gene. This specimen was CD4+ T cells sorted from blood, taken at week 0. CDR3 in DNA: TGTGCCAGCAGCGTGTCGACAAATACCTACGAGCAGTACTTC. It codes for CASSVSTNTYEQYF.